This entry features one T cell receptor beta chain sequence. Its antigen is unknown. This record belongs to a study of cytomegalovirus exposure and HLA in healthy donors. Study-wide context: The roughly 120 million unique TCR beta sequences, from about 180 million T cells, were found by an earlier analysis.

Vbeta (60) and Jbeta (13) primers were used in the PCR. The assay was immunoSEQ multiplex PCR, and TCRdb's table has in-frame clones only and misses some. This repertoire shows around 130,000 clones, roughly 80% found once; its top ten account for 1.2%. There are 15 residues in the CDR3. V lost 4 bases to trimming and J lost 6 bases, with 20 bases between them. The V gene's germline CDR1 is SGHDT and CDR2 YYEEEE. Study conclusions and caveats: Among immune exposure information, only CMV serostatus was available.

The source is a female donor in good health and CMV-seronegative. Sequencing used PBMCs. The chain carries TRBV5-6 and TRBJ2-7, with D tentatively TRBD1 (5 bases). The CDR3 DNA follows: TGTGCCAGCAGCAATGGTGCAGGGAAGCTTGCCGAGCAGTACTTC. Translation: CASSNGAGKLAEQYF.